These 9 T cell receptor beta chains originate from one sample sequenced in a study of cytomegalovirus exposure and HLA in healthy donors. The PCR had 60 Vbeta and 13 Jbeta primers. Repertoires were generated with immunoSEQ multiplex PCR, while TCRdb's copy carries only in-frame clones and drops some. Of under 150,000 clones in the sample, 82% were seen once. Sequences were obtained from PBMCs. These TCRs come from a woman younger than 35 in good health and CMV-seronegative.

This chain joins TRBV6-4 and TRBJ1-1; weak D call: TRBD1 (5 bases). The CDR3 is 14 residues long. V was pared by 2 bases and J by 4 bases, with 11 bases between. From germline, CDR1 is MRHNA and CDR2 SNTAGT. The CDR3 DNA reads TGTGCCAGCAGTGACGGCAGGGAGGGCACTGAAGCTTTCTTT. This sequence encodes CASSDGREGTEAFF.

This clone turned up a few times. The gene calls are TRBV29-1 and TRBJ1-3; D is unclear. Trimming cost V 5 bases and J 0 bases, with 14 bases left between them. CDR1 SQVTM and CDR2 ANQGSEA come from the germline V gene. The CDR3 contains 15 residues. The DNA for the CDR3 is TGCAGCGTTCGGGGATTCGCGAGCTCTGGAAACACCATATATTTT. This codes for CSVRGFASSGNTIYF.

The chain uses TRBV6-5 and TRBJ1-5; the match to TRBD1 covers 7 bases. CDR3 length: 15 amino acids. The V gene's germline CDR1 is MNHEY and CDR2 SVGAGI. V dropped 5 bases and J dropped 0; count of bases not matched to a gene: 4. The DNA for the CDR3 is TGTGCCAGCAGTAGGACAGGTCCTAGCAATCAGCCCCAGCATTTT. The encoded protein is CASSRTGPSNQPQHF.

In this sample, this clone turned up a few times. The CDR3 DNA follows: TGCACCAGCAGCCATCTCCGGACTAGCGGGGGAGCAGATACGCAGTATTTT. Protein: CTSSHLRTSGGADTQYF. The gene calls are TRBV1 and TRBJ2-3; TRBD2, the table's D call, lacks a check against the DNA. TRBV1 is a pseudogene segment. The CDR3 is 17 residues long.

The chain joins TRBV5-8 to TRBJ1-2; D not resolved. V gave up 0 bases and J gave up 4 bases, with 10 bases separating them. CDR1 SGHTS and CDR2 YDEGEE come from the germline V gene. The CDR3 is made up of 14 amino acids. CDR3 amino acids: CASSLGVPIYGYTF. For the CDR3, the DNA is TGTGCCAGCAGCTTGGGAGTTCCTATCTATGGCTACACCTTC.

The chain has TRBV7-2 and TRBJ2-6; weak D call: TRBD2 (6 bases). The V gene lost 6 bases and the J gene lost 4 bases, with 13 bases spanning the gap. The length of the CDR3 is 15 residues. Per the germline V gene, CDR1 is SGHTA and CDR2 is FQGNSA. In DNA, the CDR3 is TGTGCCAGCAGTCTAAACGGGGGAGGGGCCAACGTCCTGACTTTC. Its protein is CASSLNGGGANVLTF.

The genes are TRBV10-3 and TRBJ1-5, with a possible D match to TRBD1 (5 bases). CDR1 is ENHRY, CDR2 SYGVKD, per germline. Between the trimmed V and J ends, which lost 3 bases and 5 bases, there was a span of 8 bases. The CDR3 loop spans 13 amino acids. The CDR3 loop reads CAISERGYQPQHF. The CDR3, as DNA: TGTGCCATCAGTGAAAGGGGATATCAGCCCCAGCATTTT.

The J gene is TRBJ1-2, the V gene TRBV6-1; 10 bases are shared with TRBD1. The CDR3 has 14 amino acids. V was pared by 8 bases and J by 3 bases, with 6 bases of the junction left unmatched. The germline gives CDR1 MNHNS, CDR2 SASEGT. The CDR3 sequence: CASGRQGADYGYTF. In nucleotides, the CDR3 is TGTGCCAGCGGGAGACAGGGGGCTGACTATGGCTACACCTTC.

The chain uses TRBV7-2 and TRBJ1-1; D unclear. The CDR3 is 13 residues long. The germline V and J ends were trimmed by 5 bases and 6 bases, with 13 bases remaining between them. CDR1 and CDR2 (germline): SGHTA, FQGNSA. The CDR3 loop is CASSAGRPPEAFF. The CDR3, as DNA: TGTGCCAGCAGCGCCGGCAGGCCCCCTGAAGCTTTCTTT.